One sample yielded the 21 T cell receptor beta chains listed below, sequenced in a study of cytomegalovirus exposure and HLA in healthy donors. The PCR ran on 60 Vbeta and 13 Jbeta primers. Clones were read by immunoSEQ multiplex PCR, and TCRdb kept only the in-frame ones, dropping some. The sample gives 160,000 or so clones, approximately 80% of which show up once; around 4.7% is in the top ten. The sample comprised PBMCs. The receptors derive from a woman aged 18-29 years in good health and CMV-seropositive.

The V and J genes are TRBV7-2 and TRBJ2-5; D remains ambiguous. The germline V gene has CDR1 SGHTA and CDR2 FQGNSA. The CDR3 has 12 residues. The V end was cut by 4 bases, the J end by 5 bases, with 8 bases between. The CDR3 sequence: CASSSPVETQYF. The DNA of the CDR3 is TGTGCCAGCAGCTCCCCGGTGGAGACCCAGTACTTC. The full variable domain, its missing parts supplied by reference TRBV7-2 and TRBJ2-5, is GAGVSQSPSNKVTEKGKDVELRCDPISGHTALYWYRQSLGQGLEFLIYFQGNSAPDKSGLPSDRFSAERTGGSVSTLTIQRTQQEDSAVYLCASSSPVETQYFGPGTRLLVL.

The J gene is TRBJ1-2, the V gene TRBV19, with D unclear. Germline loops: CDR1 LNHDA, CDR2 SQIVND (reference sequence). The length of the CDR3 is 14 residues. Trimming cost V 4 bases and J 2 bases, with 11 bases left between them. The CDR3 nucleotides are TGTGCCAGTAGTACCACACCTGTCAACTATGGCTACACCTTC. Amino acids: CASSTTPVNYGYTF.

V usage is TRBV30 and J usage is TRBJ2-5; possibly TRBD1 for D (5 bases). Between the trimmed V and J ends, which lost 3 bases and 5 bases, there was a span of 16 bases. The germline V gene encodes CDR1 GTSNPN and CDR2 SVGIG (reference sequence). The CDR3 spans 14 residues. CDR3 protein: CAWSDDRWVETQYF. The CDR3, as DNA: TGTGCCTGGAGCGACGACAGATGGGTTGAGACCCAGTACTTC.

The CDR3 DNA follows: TGTGCCACCGGAAGGGACAGGGGGGAGACCCAGTACTTC. Its protein product is CATGRDRGETQYF. V is TRBV10-3 and J is TRBJ2-5, with 11 bases identical to TRBD1. Germline V CDR1 and CDR2: ENHRY, SYGVKD. CDR3 length: 13 residues. The V segment lost 10 bases and the J segment 5 bases; nucleotides outside the gene matches: 6.

The V call is TRBV30, the J call TRBJ2-3, with TRBD2 identical over 7 bases. Germline CDR1 is GTSNPN and CDR2 is SVGIG (reference sequence). The CDR3 extends over 15 amino acids. Germline trimming cut 3 bases from V and 2 bases from J; bases unmatched to any gene: 8. The CDR3 loop is CAWSSTGTTTDTQYF. The CDR3 coding sequence is TGTGCCTGGAGCAGCACCGGGACTACCACAGATACGCAGTATTTT.

The rearrangement links TRBV13 to TRBJ2-1; D unclear. Trimming stripped 5 bases from V and 5 bases from J, with 13 bases between. The CDR3 has 14 amino acids. Per the germline V gene, CDR1 is PRHDT and CDR2 is FYEKMQ (reference sequence). This CDR3 is CASSGSRPHNEQFF. CDR3 nucleotides: TGTGCCAGCAGCGGCAGTCGTCCCCACAATGAGCAGTTCTTC.

The genes are TRBV18 and TRBJ2-1, with D perhaps matching TRBD2 (5 bases). V was trimmed by 6 bases and J by 5 bases, leaving 11 bases between them. The germline gives CDR1 KGHSH, CDR2 LQKENI. This CDR3 has 13 amino acids. The CDR3 loop is CASSSDYDNEQFF. CDR3 nucleotides: TGTGCCAGCTCGTCCGACTACGACAATGAGCAGTTCTTC.

The rearrangement links TRBV19 to TRBJ1-4; possible D gene TRBD1, 5 bases. The V gene lost 1 base and the J gene lost 4 bases, with 13 bases spanning the gap. The CDR3 is 16 amino acids. Germline V gives CDR1 LNHDA, CDR2 SQIVND (reference sequence). DNA of the CDR3: TGTGCCAGTAGTATAGGGACGCGGGGCCTTAATGAAAAACTGTTTTTT. It specifies CASSIGTRGLNEKLFF.

The chain carries TRBV27 and TRBJ2-4; maybe TRBD1 (5 bases). Trimming took off 4 bases at V and 0 bases at J, with 13 bases between the two ends. CDR3 length: 16 residues. Per the germline V gene, CDR1 is MNHEY and CDR2 is SMNVEV (reference sequence). CDR3 protein: CASSSDRMLAKNIQYF. The CDR3 DNA follows: TGTGCCAGCAGTTCCGACAGAATGCTAGCCAAAAACATTCAGTACTTC.

The genes are TRBV7-9 and TRBJ2-5, with TRBD2 matching 7 bases. Per the germline V gene, CDR1 is SEHNR and CDR2 is FQNEAQ (reference sequence). The CDR3 has 16 amino acids. The V gene end was trimmed by 5 bases and the J gene end by 4 bases; junction bases not matched to a gene: 13. The CDR3 nucleotides read TGTGCCAGCAGCCTAATAACTAGCGCGGAGGGAGAGACCCAGTACTTC. This sequence encodes CASSLITSAEGETQYF. The full variable domain, in which reference TRBV7-9 and TRBJ2-5 provide the parts outside the CDR3, is DTGVSQNPRHKITKRGQNVTFRCDPISEHNRLYWYRQTLGQGPEFLTYFQNEAQLEKSRLLSDRFSAERPKGSFSTLEIQRTEQGDSAMYLCASSLITSAEGETQYFGPGTRLLVL.

The rearrangement uses TRBV5-6 and TRBJ2-2; 11 bases fit TRBD1. V was clipped by 0 bases and J by 4 bases; unmatched bases: 2. Germline lookup yields CDR1 SGHDT and CDR2 YYEEEE. There are 16 residues in the CDR3. The CDR3 sequence: CASSLVGTGGTGELFF. The CDR3 DNA reads TGTGCCAGCAGCTTGGTCGGGACAGGGGGCACCGGGGAGCTGTTTTTT.

This chain joins TRBV4-1 and TRBJ2-1; maybe TRBD2 (5 bases). V gave up 5 bases and J gave up 6 bases, with 11 bases separating them. The length of the CDR3 is 13 residues. Germline CDR1 MGHRA, CDR2 YSYEKL. This chain's CDR3 is CASSSGILNEQFF. In DNA, the CDR3 is TGCGCCAGCAGCTCCGGGATCCTCAATGAGCAGTTCTTC.

This clone came up once. The chain combines TRBV5-1 with TRBJ2-7; possible D gene TRBD2, 5 bases. V was trimmed by 4 bases and J by 3 bases, leaving 11 bases between them. The germline V gene has CDR1 SGHRS and CDR2 YFSETQ. The CDR3 has 13 residues. The CDR3 is CASSLGLNYEQYF. The CDR3 DNA follows: TGCGCCAGCAGCCTAGGACTTAACTACGAGCAGTACTTC. The whole variable domain, filled in from reference TRBV5-1 and TRBJ2-7, reads KAGVTQTPRYLIKTRGQQVTLSCSPISGHRSVSWYQQTPGQGLQFLFEYFSETQRNKGNFPGRFSGRQFSNSRSEMNVSTLELGDSALYLCASSLGLNYEQYFGPGTRLTVT.

The rearrangement links TRBV7-2 to TRBJ2-3, with unresolved D. Germline V lookup: CDR1 SGHTA, CDR2 FQGNSA. V was pared by 3 bases and J by 2 bases, with 9 bases between. The length of the CDR3 is 14 residues. The CDR3 spells CASSFPKLTDTQYF. Here the CDR3 DNA reads TGTGCCAGCAGCTTCCCCAAACTCACAGATACGCAGTATTTT. Drawing the rest from reference TRBV7-2 and TRBJ2-3, the complete variable domain is GAGVSQSPSNKVTEKGKDVELRCDPISGHTALYWYRQSLGQGLEFLIYFQGNSAPDKSGLPSDRFSAERTGGSVSTLTIQRTQQEDSAVYLCASSFPKLTDTQYFGPGTRLTVL.

The V and J genes are TRBV9 and TRBJ1-6, with TRBD1 matching 7 bases. V lost 2 bases to trimming and J lost 9 bases; unmatched junction nucleotides: 5. Germline V gene lookup returns CDR1 SGDLS and CDR2 YYNGEE. CDR3 size: 14 residues. As DNA, the CDR3 is TGTGCCAGCAGCGTTGACAGGGAGCCTTCACCCCTCCACTTT. It specifies CASSVDREPSPLHF. Supplemented by reference TRBV9 and TRBJ1-6, the full variable domain reads DSGVTQTPKHLITATGQRVTLRCSPRSGDLSVYWYQQSLDQGLQFLIQYYNGEERAKGNILERFSAQQFPDLHSELNLSSLELGDSALYFCASSVDREPSPLHFGNGTRLTVT.

This chain connects TRBV5-1 to TRBJ2-2, with 12 bases that match TRBD2. The CDR3 sequence is 17 residues long. Per germline, CDR1 SGHRS and CDR2 YFSETQ. V dropped 4 bases and J dropped 4; count of bases not matched to a gene: 8. The CDR3 nucleotides are TGCGCCAGCAGCGTCCTGACTAGCGGGGGACTCACCGGGGAGCTGTTTTTT. It specifies CASSVLTSGGLTGELFF.

This chain links TRBV4-2 with TRBJ2-5, with 9 bases aligning to TRBD1. The DNA end is more similar to TRBJ2-7, so the J call may be wrong. CDR3 length: 16 residues. CDR1 is LGHNA and CDR2 is YNFKEQ in the germline V gene. This CDR3 is CASSQLGTGKAYEQYF. In nucleotides, the CDR3 is TGTGCCAGCAGCCAACTTGGGACAGGGAAAGCCTACGAGCAGTACTTC.

The chain couples TRBV5-1 to TRBJ1-4; D is perhaps TRBD1 (6 bases). V was shortened by 3 bases and J by 6 bases, with 21 bases between the two germline ends. The CDR3 covers 17 residues. Germline lookup yields CDR1 SGHRS and CDR2 YFSETQ. CDR3 amino acids: CASSYAGVSGNDEKLFF. The CDR3 region has the DNA TGCGCCAGCAGCTACGCAGGGGTCTCAGGGAACGATGAAAAACTGTTTTTT.

This chain joins TRBV27 and TRBJ1-5; D call uncertain. The CDR3 sequence is 12 residues long. CDR1 and CDR2 (germline): MNHEY, SMNVEV (reference sequence). Trimming took 1 base from V and 6 from J, leaving 4 bases between them. This CDR3 is CASSLFSQPQHF. CDR3 sequence (DNA): TGTGCCAGCAGTTTATTTAGTCAGCCCCAGCATTTT.

This clone occurred a few times. The chain carries TRBV5-6 and TRBJ2-5; D is possibly TRBD2 (5 bases). The end of the DNA is better explained by TRBJ2-7, so the J call may be wrong. CDR1 SGHDT and CDR2 YYEEEE come from the germline V gene. This CDR3 is 16 amino acids long. This CDR3 reads CASSFHLATRAYEQYF. DNA of the CDR3: TGTGCCAGCAGCTTTCATCTAGCCACTCGAGCCTACGAGCAGTACTTC.

The CDR3 nucleotides are TGTGCCAGCAGCGGACCAGGGTGGGGAAATGGCTACACCTTC. Its protein product is CASSGPGWGNGYTF. The chain links TRBV5-8 to TRBJ1-2, with a tentative D call TRBD1 (5 bases). Germline V lookup: CDR1 SGHTS, CDR2 YDEGEE. V shed 4 bases and J shed 6 bases, with 16 bases lying between them. The CDR3 loop spans 14 amino acids.